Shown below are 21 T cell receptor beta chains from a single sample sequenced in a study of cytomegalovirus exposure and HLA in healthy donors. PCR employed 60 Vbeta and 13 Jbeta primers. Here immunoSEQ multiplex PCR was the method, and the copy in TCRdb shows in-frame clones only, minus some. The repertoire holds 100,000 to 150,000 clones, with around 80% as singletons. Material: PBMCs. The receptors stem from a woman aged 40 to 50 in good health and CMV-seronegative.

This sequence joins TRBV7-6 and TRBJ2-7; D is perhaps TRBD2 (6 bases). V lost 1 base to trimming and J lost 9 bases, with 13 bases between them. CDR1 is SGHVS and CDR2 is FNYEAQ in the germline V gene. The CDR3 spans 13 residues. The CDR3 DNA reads TGTGCCAGCAGCTTAGAGGAGGGAATCGGGCAGTACTTC. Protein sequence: CASSLEEGIGQYF.

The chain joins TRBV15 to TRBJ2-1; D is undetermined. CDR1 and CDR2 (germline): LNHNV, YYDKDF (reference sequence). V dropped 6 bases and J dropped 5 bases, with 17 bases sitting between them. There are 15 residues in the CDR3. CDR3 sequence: CATRGEANENNEQFF. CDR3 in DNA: TGTGCCACCAGAGGAGAGGCGAACGAGAACAATGAGCAGTTCTTC.

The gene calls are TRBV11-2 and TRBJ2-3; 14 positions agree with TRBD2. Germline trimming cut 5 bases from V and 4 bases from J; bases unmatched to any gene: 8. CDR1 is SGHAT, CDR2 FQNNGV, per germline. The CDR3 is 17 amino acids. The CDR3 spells CASSPSRTSGRPDTQYF. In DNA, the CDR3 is TGTGCCAGCAGCCCATCGAGGACTAGCGGGAGGCCAGATACGCAGTATTTT.

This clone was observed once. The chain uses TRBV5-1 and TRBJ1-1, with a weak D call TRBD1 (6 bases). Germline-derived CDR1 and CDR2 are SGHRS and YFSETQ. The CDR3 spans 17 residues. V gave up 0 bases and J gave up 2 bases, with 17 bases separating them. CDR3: CASSLASPGDYNTEAFF. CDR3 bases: TGCGCCAGCAGCTTGGCGTCTCCAGGGGATTATAACACTGAAGCTTTCTTT.

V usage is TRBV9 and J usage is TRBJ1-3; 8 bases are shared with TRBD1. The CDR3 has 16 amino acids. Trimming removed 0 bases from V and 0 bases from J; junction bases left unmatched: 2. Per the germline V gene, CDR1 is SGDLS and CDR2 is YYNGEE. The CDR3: CASSVGQGASGNTIYF. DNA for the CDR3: TGTGCCAGCAGCGTAGGGCAGGGGGCCTCTGGAAACACCATATATTTT.

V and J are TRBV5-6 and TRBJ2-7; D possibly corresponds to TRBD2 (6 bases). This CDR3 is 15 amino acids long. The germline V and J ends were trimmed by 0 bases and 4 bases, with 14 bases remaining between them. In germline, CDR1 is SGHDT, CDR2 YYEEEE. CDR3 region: CASSLGRGGGYEQYF. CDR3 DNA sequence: TGTGCCAGCAGCTTGGGCCGGGGAGGTGGGTACGAGCAGTACTTC. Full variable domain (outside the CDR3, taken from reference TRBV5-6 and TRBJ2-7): DAGVTQSPTHLIKTRGQQVTLRCSPKSGHDTVSWYQQALGQGPQFIFQYYEEEERQRGNFPDRFSGHQFPNYSSELNVNALLLGDSALYLCASSLGRGGGYEQYFGPGTRLTVT.

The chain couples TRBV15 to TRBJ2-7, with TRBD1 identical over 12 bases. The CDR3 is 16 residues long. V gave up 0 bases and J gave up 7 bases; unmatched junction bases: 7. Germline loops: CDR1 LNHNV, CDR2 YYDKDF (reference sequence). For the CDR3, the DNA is TGTGCCACCAGCAGAGATAAGGGACAGGGGGCGGGAGAGCAGTACTTC. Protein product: CATSRDKGQGAGEQYF.

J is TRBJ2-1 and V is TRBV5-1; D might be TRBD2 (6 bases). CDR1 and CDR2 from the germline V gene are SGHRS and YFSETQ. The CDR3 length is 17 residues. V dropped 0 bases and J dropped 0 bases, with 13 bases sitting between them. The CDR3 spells CASSLAASASSYNEQFF. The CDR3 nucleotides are TGCGCCAGCAGCTTGGCGGCTAGCGCGAGCTCCTACAATGAGCAGTTCTTC. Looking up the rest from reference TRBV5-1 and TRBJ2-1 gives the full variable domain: KAGVTQTPRYLIKTRGQQVTLSCSPISGHRSVSWYQQTPGQGLQFLFEYFSETQRNKGNFPGRFSGRQFSNSRSEMNVSTLELGDSALYLCASSLAASASSYNEQFFGPGTRLTVL.

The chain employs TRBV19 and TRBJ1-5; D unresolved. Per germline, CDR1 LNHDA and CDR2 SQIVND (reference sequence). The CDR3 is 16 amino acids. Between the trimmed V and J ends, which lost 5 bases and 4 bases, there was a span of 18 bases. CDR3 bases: TGTGCCAGTAGTTGGTCGAACGGTTATCGGAATCAGCCCCAGCATTTT. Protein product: CASSWSNGYRNQPQHF.

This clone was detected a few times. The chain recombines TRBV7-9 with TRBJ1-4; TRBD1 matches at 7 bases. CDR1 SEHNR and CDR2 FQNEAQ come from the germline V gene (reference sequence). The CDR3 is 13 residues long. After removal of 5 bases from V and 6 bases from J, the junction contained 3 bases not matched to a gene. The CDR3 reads CASSPRGDEKLFF. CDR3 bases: TGTGCCAGCAGCCCCAGGGGGGATGAAAAACTGTTTTTT.

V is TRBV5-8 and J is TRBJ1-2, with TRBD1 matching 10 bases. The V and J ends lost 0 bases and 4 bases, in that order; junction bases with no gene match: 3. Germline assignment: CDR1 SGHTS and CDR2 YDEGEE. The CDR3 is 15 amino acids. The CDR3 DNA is TGTGCCAGCAGCTTGGGACAGGGGGCCAGCTATGGCTACACCTTC. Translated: CASSLGQGASYGYTF. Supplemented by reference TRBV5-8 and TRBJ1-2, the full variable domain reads EAGVTQSPTHLIKTRGQQATLRCSPISGHTSVYWYQQALGLGLQFLLWYDEGEERNRGNFPPRFSGRQFPNYSSELNVNALELEDSALYLCASSLGQGASYGYTFGSGTRLTVV.

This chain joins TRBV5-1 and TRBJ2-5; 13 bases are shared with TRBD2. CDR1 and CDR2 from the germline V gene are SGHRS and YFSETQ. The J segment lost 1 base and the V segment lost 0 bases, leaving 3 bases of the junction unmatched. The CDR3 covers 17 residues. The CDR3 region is CASSLGLAGGIQETQYF. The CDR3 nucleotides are TGCGCCAGCAGCTTGGGACTAGCGGGAGGCATCCAAGAGACCCAGTACTTC. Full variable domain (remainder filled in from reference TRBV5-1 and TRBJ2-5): KAGVTQTPRYLIKTRGQQVTLSCSPISGHRSVSWYQQTPGQGLQFLFEYFSETQRNKGNFPGRFSGRQFSNSRSEMNVSTLELGDSALYLCASSLGLAGGIQETQYFGPGTRLLVL.

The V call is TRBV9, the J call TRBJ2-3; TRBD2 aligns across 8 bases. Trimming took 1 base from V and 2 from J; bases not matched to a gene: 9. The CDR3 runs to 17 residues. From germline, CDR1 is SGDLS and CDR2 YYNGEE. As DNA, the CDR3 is TGTGCCAGCAGCGTACCGTCCGCGGGGGGACCCACAGATACGCAGTATTTT. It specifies CASSVPSAGGPTDTQYF.

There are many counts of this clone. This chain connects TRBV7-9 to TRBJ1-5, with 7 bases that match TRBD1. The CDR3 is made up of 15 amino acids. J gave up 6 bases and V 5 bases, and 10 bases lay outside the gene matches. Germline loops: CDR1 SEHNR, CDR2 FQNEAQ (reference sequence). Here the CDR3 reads CASSDEQGPAQPQHF. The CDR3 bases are TGTGCCAGCAGCGACGAACAGGGGCCCGCTCAGCCCCAGCATTTT.

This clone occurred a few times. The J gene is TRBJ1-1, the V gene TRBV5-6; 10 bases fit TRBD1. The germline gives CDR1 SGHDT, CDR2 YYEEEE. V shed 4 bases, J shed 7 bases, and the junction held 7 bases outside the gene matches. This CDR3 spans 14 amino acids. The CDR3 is CASSRGTGVSEAFF. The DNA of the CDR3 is TGTGCCAGCAGCCGGGGGACAGGGGTCAGTGAAGCTTTCTTT. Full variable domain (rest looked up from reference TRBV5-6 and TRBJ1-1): DAGVTQSPTHLIKTRGQQVTLRCSPKSGHDTVSWYQQALGQGPQFIFQYYEEEERQRGNFPDRFSGHQFPNYSSELNVNALLLGDSALYLCASSRGTGVSEAFFGQGTRLTVV.

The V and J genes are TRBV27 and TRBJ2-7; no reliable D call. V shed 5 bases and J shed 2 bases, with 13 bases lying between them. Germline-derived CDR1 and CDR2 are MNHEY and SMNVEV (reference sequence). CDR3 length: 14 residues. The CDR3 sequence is CASSRSAGPYEQYF. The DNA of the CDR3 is TGTGCCAGCAGTAGGTCGGCAGGTCCCTACGAGCAGTACTTC.

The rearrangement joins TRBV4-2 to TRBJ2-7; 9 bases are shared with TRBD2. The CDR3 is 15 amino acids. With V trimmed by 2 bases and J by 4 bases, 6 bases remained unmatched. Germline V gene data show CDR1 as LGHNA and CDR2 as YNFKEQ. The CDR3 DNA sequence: TGTGCCAGCAGCCAACTAGCGGGAAACTATTACGAGCAGTACTTC. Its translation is CASSQLAGNYYEQYF.

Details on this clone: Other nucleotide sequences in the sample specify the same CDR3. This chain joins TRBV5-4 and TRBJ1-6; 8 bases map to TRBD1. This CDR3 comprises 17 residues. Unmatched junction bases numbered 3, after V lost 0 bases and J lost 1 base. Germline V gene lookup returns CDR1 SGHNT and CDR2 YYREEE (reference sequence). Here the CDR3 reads CASSLAGGGSYNSPLHF. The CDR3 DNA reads TGTGCCAGCAGCTTGGCAGGGGGCGGTTCCTATAATTCACCCCTCCACTTT.

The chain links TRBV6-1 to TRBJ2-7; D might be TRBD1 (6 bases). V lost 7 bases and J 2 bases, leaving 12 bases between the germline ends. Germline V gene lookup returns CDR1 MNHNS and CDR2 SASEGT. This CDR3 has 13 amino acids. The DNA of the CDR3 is TGTGCCAGCAAGGACAGAGAAGCCTACGAGCAGTACTTC. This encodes CASKDREAYEQYF.

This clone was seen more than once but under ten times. CDR3 region: CASSLERASGSGELFF. The CDR3 coding sequence is TGTGCCAGCAGCTTAGAGCGGGCTAGCGGGAGCGGGGAGCTGTTTTTT. The gene calls are TRBV7-3 and TRBJ2-2; 10 nucleotides agree with TRBD2. After removal of 2 bases from V and 7 bases from J, the junction contained 7 bases not matched to a gene. The germline CDR1 and CDR2 sequences are SGHTA and FQGTGA. The CDR3 length is 16 residues. The full variable domain, its missing parts supplied by reference TRBV7-3 and TRBJ2-2, is GAGVSQTPSNKVTEKGKYVELRCDPISGHTALYWYRQSLGQGPEFLIYFQGTGAADDSGLPNDRFFAVRPEGSVSTLKIQRTERGDSAVYLCASSLERASGSGELFFGEGSRLTVL.

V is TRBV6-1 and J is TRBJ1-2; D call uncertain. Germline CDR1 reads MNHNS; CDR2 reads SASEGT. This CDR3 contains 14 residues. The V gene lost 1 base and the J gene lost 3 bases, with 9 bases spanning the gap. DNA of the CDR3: TGTGCCAGCAGTGAAGGGGCTCGAGACTATGGCTACACCTTC. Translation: CASSEGARDYGYTF.